This TCR beta chain is from a study of cytomegalovirus exposure and HLA in healthy donors. This PCR relied on a set of 60 Vbeta primers and 13 Jbeta primers. Produced via immunoSEQ multiplex PCR; TCRdb's table is partial and in-frame only. Of under 200,000 clones in the sample, roughly 77% were seen once. Germline V lookup: CDR1 LNHDA, CDR2 SQIVND (reference sequence). V gave up 3 bases and J gave up 7 bases; unmatched junction bases: 11. The length of the CDR3 is 15 residues. Sequences were obtained from PBMCs. The V and J genes are TRBV19 and TRBJ2-7; the match to TRBD2 covers 8 bases. The clonotype originates from a male donor in good health and CMV-seropositive. Written as DNA, the CDR3 is TGTGCCAGTAGTATTATGACGGGAGGGCCGGGAGAGCAGTACTTC. It specifies CASSIMTGGPGEQYF. The full variable domain, in which reference TRBV19 and TRBJ2-7 provide the parts outside the CDR3, is DGGITQSPKYLFRKEGQNVTLSCEQNLNHDAMYWYRQDPGQGLRLIYYSQIVNDFQKGDIAEGYSVSREKKESFPLTVTSAQKNPTAFYLCASSIMTGGPGEQYFGPGTRLTVT.